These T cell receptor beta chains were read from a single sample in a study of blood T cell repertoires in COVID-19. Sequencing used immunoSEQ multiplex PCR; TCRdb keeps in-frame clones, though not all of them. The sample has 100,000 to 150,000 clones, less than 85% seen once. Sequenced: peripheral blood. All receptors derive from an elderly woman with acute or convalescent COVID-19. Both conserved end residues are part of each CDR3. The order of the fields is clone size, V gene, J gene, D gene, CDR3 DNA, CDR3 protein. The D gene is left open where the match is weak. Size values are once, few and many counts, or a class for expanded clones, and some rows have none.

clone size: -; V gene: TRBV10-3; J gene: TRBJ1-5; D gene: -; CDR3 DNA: TGTGCCATCAGTGAGTATCCGGAGAGCAATCAGCCCCAGCATTTT; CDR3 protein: CAISEYPESNQPQHF
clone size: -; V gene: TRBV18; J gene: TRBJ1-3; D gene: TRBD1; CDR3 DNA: TGTGCCAGCTCACCCATCCCACAGGGGACTGGAAACACCATATATTTT; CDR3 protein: CASSPIPQGTGNTIYF
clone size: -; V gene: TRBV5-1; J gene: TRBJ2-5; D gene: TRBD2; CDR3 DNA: TGCGCCAGCAGCTTACCCAGCGGGGGGGCCCTAGAGACCCAGTACTTC; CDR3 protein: CASSLPSGGALETQYF
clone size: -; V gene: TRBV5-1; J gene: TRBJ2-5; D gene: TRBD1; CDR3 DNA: TGCGCCAGCAGCACCGGACAGGGGCGGGAGACCCAGTACTTC; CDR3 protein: CASSTGQGRETQYF
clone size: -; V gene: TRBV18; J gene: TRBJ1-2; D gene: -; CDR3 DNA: TGTGCCAGCTCACCACTAGAGGACAGAAACTATGGCTACACCTTC; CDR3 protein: CASSPLEDRNYGYTF
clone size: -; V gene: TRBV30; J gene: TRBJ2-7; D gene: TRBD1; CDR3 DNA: TGTGCCTGGAGTGTATACGGGACAGGGGTTACCTACGAGCAGTACTTC; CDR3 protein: CAWSVYGTGVTYEQYF
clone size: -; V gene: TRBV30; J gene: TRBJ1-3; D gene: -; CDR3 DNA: TGTGCCTGGAAGACCCCCCTGGGCCCTCGAAACACCATATATTTT; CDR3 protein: CAWKTPLGPRNTIYF
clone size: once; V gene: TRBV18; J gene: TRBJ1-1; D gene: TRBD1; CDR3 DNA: TGTGCCAGCTCCGGGGACAGGGAGAGTGAAGCTTTCTTT; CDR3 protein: CASSGDRESEAFF
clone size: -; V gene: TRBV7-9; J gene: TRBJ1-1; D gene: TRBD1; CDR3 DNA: TGTGCCAGCAGCCATTATCGGGGACAGCTGCCGCAAGCTTTCTTT; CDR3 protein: CASSHYRGQLPQAFF
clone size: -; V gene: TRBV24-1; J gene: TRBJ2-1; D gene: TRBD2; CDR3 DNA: TGTGCCACCAGTGATTTGGAGAGCGGGAGGTCTAATGAGCAGTTCTTC; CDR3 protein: CATSDLESGRSNEQFF
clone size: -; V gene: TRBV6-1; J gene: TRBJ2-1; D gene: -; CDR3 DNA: TGTGCCAGCAGTGAAAGTGGGCTTTACAATGAGCAGTTCTTC; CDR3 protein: CASSESGLYNEQFF
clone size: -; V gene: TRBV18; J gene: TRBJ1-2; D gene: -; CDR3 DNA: TGTGCCAGCTCACCCCGGGCGGGAGCTAACTATGGCTACACCTTC; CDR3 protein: CASSPRAGANYGYTF
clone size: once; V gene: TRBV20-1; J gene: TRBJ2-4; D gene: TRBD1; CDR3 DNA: TGCAGGACGGACAGGGCAAACATTCAGTACTTC; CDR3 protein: CRTDRANIQYF
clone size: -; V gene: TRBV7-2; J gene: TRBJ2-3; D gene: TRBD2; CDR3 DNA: TGTGCCAGCAGCTTGGGTCTAGCGGCAGATACGCAGTATTTT; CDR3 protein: CASSLGLAADTQYF
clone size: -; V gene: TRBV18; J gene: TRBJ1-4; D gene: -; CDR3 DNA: TGTGCCAGCTCACCACGGACTACTGGGGATGAAAAACTGTTTTTT; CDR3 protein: CASSPRTTGDEKLFF
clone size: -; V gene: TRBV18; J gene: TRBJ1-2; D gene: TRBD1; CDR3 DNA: TGTGCCAGCTCACCTTCGAGACAGGGCCTCAACTATGGCTACACCTTC; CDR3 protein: CASSPSRQGLNYGYTF